This TCR beta chain was recorded in a study of beta chain features in type 1 diabetes. Overall study: No age, gender or cell yield differences were seen between patients and healthy donors. General study results and limits: Patients and controls would share equally any PCR tilt toward shorter templates.

The authors reverse transcribed all of the isolated RNA, so sequencing captured expressed TCRB transcripts. Here immunoSEQ multiplex PCR was the method, and the copy in TCRdb shows in-frame clones only, minus some. The sample consists of 330,000 or so clones, around 19% of them appearing once. As to this clone: The antigen is unknown.

V lost 4 bases to trimming and J lost 2 bases; unmatched junction nucleotides: 16. The CDR3 length is 19 residues. Germline V gene lookup returns CDR1 LGHNA and CDR2 YNFKEQ. This receptor was taken from a woman younger than 35 in good health. This chain uses TRBV4-2 with TRBJ2-1; 8 positions agree with TRBD2. Sample: naive CD4+ T cells from blood. CDR3 region: CASSPGGAGGPSTYNEQFF. The CDR3 DNA sequence: TGTGCCAGCAGCCCCGGTGGGGCGGGAGGCCCGTCGACCTACAATGAGCAGTTCTTC.